In its sample, the clone carrying this T cell receptor (beta chain) was seen many times. Its antigen is not identified. Unique molecular identifiers were used in preparing the TCRbeta library. MiXCR was run by TCRdb on the PCR reads, yielding one entry per CDR3 protein. The table records around 200,000 distinct CDR3 sequences, about 8.2% of them present only once. This record comes from a study of T-cell reconstitution after alpha-beta-depleted transplantation in children. Overall study results and limits: Newly produced T cells mostly accounted for T-cell counts and diversity one year post-transplant. Reported findings indicate that, about two months after transplant, alpha-beta T cells came from several hundred expanded clones, which were derived from non-depleted graft cells. Day-60 TCRbeta diversity that was high in some patients was derived from surviving recipient T cells and thymic progenitors.

Germline CDR1 reads ENHRY; CDR2 reads SYGVKD. The CDR3 contains 13 residues. V was pared by 9 bases and J by 3 bases, with 4 bases of the junction left unmatched. This receptor was obtained from a male patient between 2 and 10 years old who had a stem cell transplant for acute myeloid leukemia, so the T cells may come from the graft donor. This chain joins TRBV10-3 and TRBJ1-1; 10 bases are shared with TRBD1. This sample comprised PBMCs, mostly from graft donor cells, obtained 360 days after TCRalphabeta/CD19-depleted stem cell transplant. CDR3: CAIRTGGYTEAFF. CDR3 DNA: TGTGCCATACGGACAGGGGGTTACACTGAAGCTTTCTTT.